Shown below are 7 T cell receptor beta chains from a single sample sequenced in a study of blood T cell repertoires in COVID-19. Sequenced by immunoSEQ multiplex PCR; TCRdb stores in-frame clones only, minus some. The sample lists 150,000 to 200,000 clones, about 76% seen once, with 8.6% in the top ten. Sequenced material: peripheral blood. These receptors came from a woman aged 50 to 60 with active or convalescent COVID-19.

The rearrangement links TRBV19 to TRBJ2-7, with 9 bases aligning to TRBD1. Germline CDR1 is LNHDA and CDR2 is SQIVND (reference sequence). V lost 3 bases to trimming and J lost 1 base; unmatched junction nucleotides: 4. This CDR3 comprises 15 residues. This CDR3 is CASSIGTGPSYEQYF. The CDR3 bases are TGTGCCAGTAGTATCGGGACAGGGCCTTCCTACGAGCAGTACTTC.

The J gene is TRBJ1-1, the V gene TRBV6-2 or TRBV6-3; tentatively, D is TRBD1 (5 bases). Per the germline V gene, CDR1 is MNHEY and CDR2 is SVGEGT. V lost 6 bases, J lost 6 bases, and 14 bases lay in between. The CDR3 covers 13 residues. The CDR3 DNA is TGTGCCAGCAGCCCCCGGGGGAGCGCTGAAGCTTTCTTT. This gives the protein CASSPRGSAEAFF.

A note on this clone: At the DNA level, this CDR3 is encoded by other sequences in the same sample as well. The chain joins TRBV5-1 to TRBJ2-1; 9 positions agree with TRBD2. The CDR3 extends over 14 amino acids. The ends lost 3 bases at V and 4 bases at J; junction bases unmatched: 2. The germline gives CDR1 SGHRS, CDR2 YFSETQ. In DNA, the CDR3 is TGCGCCAGCAGCTCAAGCGGGGGGTACAATGAGCAGTTCTTC. Amino acid sequence: CASSSSGGYNEQFF.

V is TRBV6-5 and J is TRBJ2-7; 7 bases are shared with TRBD1. The CDR3 spans 15 residues. J gave up 3 bases and V 6 bases, and 11 bases lay outside the gene matches. Germline V gene lookup returns CDR1 MNHEY and CDR2 SVGAGI. CDR3 protein: CASSTRGRAYYEQYF. The CDR3 nucleotides are TGTGCCAGCAGCACCAGGGGGAGAGCATACTACGAGCAGTACTTC.

The chain links TRBV4-3 to TRBJ2-6, with D unclear. V dropped 0 bases and J dropped 0 bases, with 6 bases sitting between them. Looked up from germline, CDR1 is LGHNA and CDR2 is YSLEER. This CDR3 has 16 amino acids. This CDR3 reads CASSQESGSGANVLTF. As DNA, the CDR3 is TGCGCCAGCAGCCAAGAATCAGGCTCTGGGGCCAACGTCCTGACTTTC.

This sequence joins TRBV2 and TRBJ2-1; 8 nucleotides agree with TRBD2. Trimming took 1 base from V and 8 from J; bases not matched to a gene: 7. Germline V gene sequence: CDR1 SNHLY, CDR2 FYNNEI. The CDR3 loop spans 15 amino acids. The CDR3 reads CASSEVSGGPHEQFF. The CDR3 nucleotides read TGTGCCAGCAGTGAAGTGTCGGGGGGGCCCCATGAGCAGTTCTTC.

The chain links TRBV6-5 to TRBJ2-3, with TRBD2 matching 8 bases. V lost 4 bases to trimming and J lost 4 bases; unmatched junction nucleotides: 10. From germline, CDR1 is MNHEY and CDR2 SVGAGI. The CDR3 totals 16 residues. This chain's CDR3 is CASSLRLAIASDTQYF. DNA for the CDR3: TGTGCCAGCAGTTTACGACTAGCGATAGCTTCAGATACGCAGTATTTT.